The following is a T cell receptor beta chain sequence with its context. A multiplex PCR was run with 60 Vbeta primers and 13 Jbeta primers. Libraries were prepared by immunoSEQ multiplex PCR; TCRdb keeps only in-frame clonotypes and omits some of them. The table records some 150,000 clones, over 60% of them present only once. Germline CDR1 and CDR2: LNHNV and YYDKDF (reference sequence). Trimming cost V 0 bases and J 0 bases, with 6 bases left between them. The CDR3 spans 14 residues. This record belongs to a study of cytomegalovirus exposure and HLA in healthy donors. Source material: PBMCs. This TCR came from a young woman in good health and CMV-seronegative. This chain uses TRBV15 with TRBJ2-7, with D unclear. DNA for the CDR3: TGTGCCACCAGCAGAGATGGTAGCTCCTACGAGCAGTACTTC. Translating gives CATSRDGSSYEQYF.